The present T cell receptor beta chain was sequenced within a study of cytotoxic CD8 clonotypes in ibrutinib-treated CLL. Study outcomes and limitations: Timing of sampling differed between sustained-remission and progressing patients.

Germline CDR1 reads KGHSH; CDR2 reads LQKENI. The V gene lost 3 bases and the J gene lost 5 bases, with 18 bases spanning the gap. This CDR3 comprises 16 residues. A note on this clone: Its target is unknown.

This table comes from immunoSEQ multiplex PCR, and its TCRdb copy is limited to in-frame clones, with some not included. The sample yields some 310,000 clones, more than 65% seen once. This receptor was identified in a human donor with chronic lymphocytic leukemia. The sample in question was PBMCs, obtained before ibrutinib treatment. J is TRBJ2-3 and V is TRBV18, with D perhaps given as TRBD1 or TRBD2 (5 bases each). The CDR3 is CASSPLSRWDGDTQYF. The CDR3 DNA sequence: TGTGCCAGCTCACCCTTGAGCCGCTGGGACGGAGATACGCAGTATTTT.